This T cell receptor beta chain stems from a study of cytomegalovirus exposure and HLA in healthy donors. General observations from the study: Later examination showed HLA-associated TCR beta chains had greater clonal expansion than equally common others. The number of N-insertions in an Asian-associated ancestry cluster was reportedly below the roughly 700-donor mean in a later analysis. In terms of immune exposure information, only CMV serostatus was available. The study carried out a later analysis of TCR beta sequences. It associated some 17,000 of them with specific HLA alleles at a false discovery rate of 0.05.

The primer mix had 60 Vbeta and 13 Jbeta primers. Sequencing was performed with immunoSEQ multiplex PCR; in TCRdb, only in-frame clones are kept and a portion is missing. The table lists 100,000 to 150,000 clones, about 74% of them singletons, with 3.4% in the top ten. With regard to this clone: Antigen unknown.

Germline assignment: CDR1 SGHRS and CDR2 YFSETQ. The CDR3 is 16 residues long. V trimming: 4 bases; J trimming: 7 bases; junction bases outside the gene matches: 10. This sequence joins TRBV5-1 and TRBJ2-2; 10 bases are a match to TRBD1. Sample: PBMCs. The sequence derives from a man aged 25-45 years in good health and CMV-seronegative. The CDR3 here is CASSPTGTGARGELFF. The CDR3 DNA follows: TGCGCCAGCAGCCCCACCGGGACAGGGGCCCGCGGGGAGCTGTTTTTT. Drawing the rest from reference TRBV5-1 and TRBJ2-2, the complete variable domain is KAGVTQTPRYLIKTRGQQVTLSCSPISGHRSVSWYQQTPGQGLQFLFEYFSETQRNKGNFPGRFSGRQFSNSRSEMNVSTLELGDSALYLCASSPTGTGARGELFFGEGSRLTVL.